These T cell receptor beta chains were read from a single sample in a study of blood T cell repertoires in COVID-19. Clones were sequenced by immunoSEQ multiplex PCR, and TCRdb holds only the in-frame ones, with some missing. The sample has approximately 220,000 clones, 70% to 90% seen once. The sequenced sample consisted of PBMCs or T cells enriched from blood (not recorded which). These receptors all come from a man aged 30 to 39 who had recovered from COVID-19. CDR3s include the opening cysteine and the closing phenylalanine or tryptophan. The order of the fields is V gene, D gene, J gene, CDR3 protein, CDR3 DNA. D genes are given only for firm matches.

TRBV15,TRBD1,TRBJ2-3,CATRRGQGGDTQYF,TGTGCCACCCGAAGGGGACAGGGGGGTGATACGCAGTATTTT
TRBV19,.,TRBJ2-7,CASSIIGLLSYEQYF,TGTGCCAGTAGTATAATTGGTCTACTAAGCTACGAGCAGTACTTC
TRBV3-1/TRBV3-2,.,TRBJ1-2,CASSQVVGVEGYTF,TGTGCCAGCAGCCAAGTTGTAGGGGTCGAAGGCTACACCTTC
TRBV7-6,TRBD1,TRBJ1-5,CASSFHPRDRANQPQHF,TGTGCCAGCAGCTTTCACCCCCGGGACAGGGCGAATCAGCCCCAGCATTTT
TRBV24-1,TRBD1,TRBJ2-1,CATSAHGQGNNEQFF,TGTGCCACCAGTGCGCACGGACAGGGGAACAATGAGCAGTTCTTC
TRBV30,.,TRBJ1-4,CAWNRLNEKLFF,TGTGCCTGGAATCGGTTAAATGAAAAACTGTTTTTT
TRBV28,.,TRBJ2-1,CASSLSGVRNEQFF,TGTGCCAGCAGTTTATCGGGGGTACGTAATGAGCAGTTCTTC
TRBV9,TRBD1,TRBJ2-7,CASSMTGLGEQYF,TGTGCCAGCAGCATGACAGGGTTGGGCGAGCAGTACTTC
TRBV12-5,.,TRBJ2-2,CASGKSGTRNTGELFF,TGTGCTAGTGGAAAATCCGGGACACGGAACACCGGGGAGCTGTTTTTT
TRBV5-1,.,TRBJ1-3,CASSPPGASGNTIYF,TGCGCCAGCAGCCCTCCAGGGGCGTCTGGAAACACCATATATTTT
TRBV6-5,TRBD1,TRBJ1-2,CASSYSQGASGYTF,TGTGCCAGCAGTTACTCCCAGGGGGCCTCTGGCTACACCTTC
TRBV5-1,TRBD1,TRBJ1-3,CASSLEGALGNTIYF,TGCGCCAGCAGCTTGGAGGGGGCTCTGGGAAACACCATATATTTT
TRBV27,.,TRBJ1-5,CASRGQGTAQPQHF,TGTGCCAGCAGAGGGCAGGGTACCGCTCAGCCCCAGCATTTT
TRBV9,TRBD1,TRBJ1-3,CASSGGTAFNTIYF,TGTGCCAGCAGCGGAGGGACAGCTTTTAACACCATATATTTT
TRBV2,.,TRBJ2-2,CAGKTELYTGELFF,TGTGCCGGAAAGACAGAATTGTACACCGGGGAGCTGTTTTTT
TRBV28,.,TRBJ1-4,CASTNPRPERKLFF,TGTGCCAGCACCAATCCGAGACCGGAGAGAAAACTGTTTTTT
TRBV30,.,TRBJ1-3,CAWSTGNGNTIYF,TGTGCCTGGAGTACGGGGAATGGAAACACCATATATTTT
TRBV6-5,.,TRBJ2-2,CASSYMTRDTGELFF,TGTGCCAGCAGTTACATGACTAGGGACACCGGGGAGCTGTTTTTT
TRBV6-5,TRBD1,TRBJ1-1,CASRQGGMNTEAFF,TGTGCCAGCAGGCAGGGGGGCATGAACACTGAAGCTTTCTTT
TRBV7-8,.,TRBJ2-3,CASSLQAGNTQYF,TGTGCCAGCAGCTTACAGGCGGGGAATACGCAGTATTTT
TRBV7-9,TRBD1,TRBJ1-6,CASSASGTGRSHNSPLHF,TGTGCCAGCAGCGCCTCCGGGACAGGGAGGAGTCATAATTCACCCCTCCACTTT
TRBV5-6,.,TRBJ2-7,CASSLGGRGASYEQYF,TGTGCCAGCAGCTTGGGAGGTCGGGGGGCCTCCTACGAGCAGTACTTC
TRBV27,TRBD2,TRBJ2-7,CASSLAGATYEQYF,TGTGCCAGCAGTCTAGCGGGCGCAACCTACGAGCAGTACTTC
TRBV20-1,.,TRBJ2-7,CSASIGEAEQYF,TGCAGTGCTAGTATTGGGGAGGCCGAGCAGTACTTC
TRBV4-1,.,TRBJ2-7,CASSQFPGGSEQYF,TGCGCCAGCAGCCAATTTCCAGGGGGGAGCGAGCAGTACTTC